These T cell receptor beta chains were read from a single sample in a study of cytomegalovirus exposure and HLA in healthy donors. Here immunoSEQ multiplex PCR was the method, and the copy in TCRdb shows in-frame clones only, minus some. The sample includes about 180,000 clones, 82% of them seen just once. Input material: PBMCs. The receptors shown here come from a man in his forties in good health and CMV-seronegative. CDR3s include the opening cysteine and the closing phenylalanine or tryptophan. D genes are given only for firm matches. Rows may omit the clone size; those that give it use once, few, many or a size class.

j_call	d_call	v_call	cdr3_length	clone_size	cdr3_nt	cdr3_aa
TRBJ2-1	TRBD2	TRBV27	18	-	TGTGCCAGCAGTCTACGGGCTAGCGGATTTAGCTCCTACAATGAGCAGTTCTTC	CASSLRASGFSSYNEQFF
TRBJ2-7	TRBD2	TRBV4-1	15	-	TGCGCCAGCAGCCAAGGGTTAGCGGGAGGCTACGAGCAGTACTTC	CASSQGLAGGYEQYF
TRBJ1-2	-	TRBV30	15	-	TGTGCCTGGAGACTTGCAGCAGGGATGGGCTATGGCTACACCTTC	CAWRLAAGMGYGYTF
TRBJ2-7	TRBD2	TRBV4-3	14	-	TGCGCCAGCAGCTACAGCGGGAAAGTTTCGGAGCAGTACTTC	CASSYSGKVSEQYF
TRBJ1-2	TRBD1	TRBV27	13	-	TGTGCCAGCAGCCAACAGACAGGGAATGGCTACACCTTC	CASSQQTGNGYTF
TRBJ1-2	TRBD1	TRBV28	15	-	TGTGCCAGCAGCCCGACCGGGACAGGGGGTCGTGGCTACACCTTC	CASSPTGTGGRGYTF
TRBJ2-1	TRBD2	TRBV7-9	14	-	TGTGCCAGCAGCTTAGGGGGACTAGCGGCTGAGCAGTTCTTC	CASSLGGLAAEQFF
TRBJ2-7	TRBD1	TRBV2	15	-	TGTGCCAGCAGTGCCGGGACAGGGGGAACCTACGAGCAGTACTTC	CASSAGTGGTYEQYF
TRBJ1-1	-	TRBV9	14	once	TGTGCCAGCAGCGGTGAGGGTCTGAACACTGAAGCTTTCTTT	CASSGEGLNTEAFF
TRBJ1-1	-	TRBV6-5	14	-	TGTGCCAGCAGCCCCTTTCCGGGACTGCGTGAAGCTTTCTTT	CASSPFPGLREAFF
TRBJ1-6	-	TRBV2	15	few	TGTGCCAGCAGTGACAGGGAGGCCTATAATTCACCCCTCCACTTT	CASSDREAYNSPLHF
TRBJ2-7	-	TRBV7-2	15	-	TGTGCCAGCAGCTTGAGGAAAAAGAGCTCCTACGAGCAGTACTTC	CASSLRKKSSYEQYF
TRBJ2-5	TRBD2	TRBV5-1	16	-	TGCGCCAGCAGCCCTGCTCTAGCGGGGGGTTCGGAGACCCAGTACTTC	CASSPALAGGSETQYF
TRBJ1-2	TRBD1	TRBV28	14	-	TGTGCCAGCAGTTTGGCAGGGGGCGGCTATGGCTACACCTTC	CASSLAGGGYGYTF
TRBJ1-1	-	TRBV7-2	15	-	TGTGCCAGCAGCTTAGATAGAGGTCCGTACACTGAAGCTTTCTTT	CASSLDRGPYTEAFF
TRBJ2-7	-	TRBV11-2	14	-	TGTGCCAGCAGCTTAGGGCGGGGCTCCTACGAGCAGTACTTC	CASSLGRGSYEQYF
TRBJ2-7	-	TRBV28	15	-	TGTGCCAGCAGTTTATGGGGGGGGCGATCAGTCGAGCAGTACTTC	CASSLWGGRSVEQYF
TRBJ2-6	-	TRBV2	17	-	TGTGCCAGCGACAGAACAGGGATGTCATCCGGGGCCAACGTCCTGACTTTC	CASDRTGMSSGANVLTF
TRBJ1-1	TRBD1	TRBV18	14	-	TGTGCCAGCTCACCGGACAGGCTGAACACTGAAGCTTTCTTT	CASSPDRLNTEAFF
TRBJ2-3	-	TRBV7-8	15	-	TGTGCCAGCAGCCCACTACAGGGTCCCACAGATACGCAGTATTTT	CASSPLQGPTDTQYF